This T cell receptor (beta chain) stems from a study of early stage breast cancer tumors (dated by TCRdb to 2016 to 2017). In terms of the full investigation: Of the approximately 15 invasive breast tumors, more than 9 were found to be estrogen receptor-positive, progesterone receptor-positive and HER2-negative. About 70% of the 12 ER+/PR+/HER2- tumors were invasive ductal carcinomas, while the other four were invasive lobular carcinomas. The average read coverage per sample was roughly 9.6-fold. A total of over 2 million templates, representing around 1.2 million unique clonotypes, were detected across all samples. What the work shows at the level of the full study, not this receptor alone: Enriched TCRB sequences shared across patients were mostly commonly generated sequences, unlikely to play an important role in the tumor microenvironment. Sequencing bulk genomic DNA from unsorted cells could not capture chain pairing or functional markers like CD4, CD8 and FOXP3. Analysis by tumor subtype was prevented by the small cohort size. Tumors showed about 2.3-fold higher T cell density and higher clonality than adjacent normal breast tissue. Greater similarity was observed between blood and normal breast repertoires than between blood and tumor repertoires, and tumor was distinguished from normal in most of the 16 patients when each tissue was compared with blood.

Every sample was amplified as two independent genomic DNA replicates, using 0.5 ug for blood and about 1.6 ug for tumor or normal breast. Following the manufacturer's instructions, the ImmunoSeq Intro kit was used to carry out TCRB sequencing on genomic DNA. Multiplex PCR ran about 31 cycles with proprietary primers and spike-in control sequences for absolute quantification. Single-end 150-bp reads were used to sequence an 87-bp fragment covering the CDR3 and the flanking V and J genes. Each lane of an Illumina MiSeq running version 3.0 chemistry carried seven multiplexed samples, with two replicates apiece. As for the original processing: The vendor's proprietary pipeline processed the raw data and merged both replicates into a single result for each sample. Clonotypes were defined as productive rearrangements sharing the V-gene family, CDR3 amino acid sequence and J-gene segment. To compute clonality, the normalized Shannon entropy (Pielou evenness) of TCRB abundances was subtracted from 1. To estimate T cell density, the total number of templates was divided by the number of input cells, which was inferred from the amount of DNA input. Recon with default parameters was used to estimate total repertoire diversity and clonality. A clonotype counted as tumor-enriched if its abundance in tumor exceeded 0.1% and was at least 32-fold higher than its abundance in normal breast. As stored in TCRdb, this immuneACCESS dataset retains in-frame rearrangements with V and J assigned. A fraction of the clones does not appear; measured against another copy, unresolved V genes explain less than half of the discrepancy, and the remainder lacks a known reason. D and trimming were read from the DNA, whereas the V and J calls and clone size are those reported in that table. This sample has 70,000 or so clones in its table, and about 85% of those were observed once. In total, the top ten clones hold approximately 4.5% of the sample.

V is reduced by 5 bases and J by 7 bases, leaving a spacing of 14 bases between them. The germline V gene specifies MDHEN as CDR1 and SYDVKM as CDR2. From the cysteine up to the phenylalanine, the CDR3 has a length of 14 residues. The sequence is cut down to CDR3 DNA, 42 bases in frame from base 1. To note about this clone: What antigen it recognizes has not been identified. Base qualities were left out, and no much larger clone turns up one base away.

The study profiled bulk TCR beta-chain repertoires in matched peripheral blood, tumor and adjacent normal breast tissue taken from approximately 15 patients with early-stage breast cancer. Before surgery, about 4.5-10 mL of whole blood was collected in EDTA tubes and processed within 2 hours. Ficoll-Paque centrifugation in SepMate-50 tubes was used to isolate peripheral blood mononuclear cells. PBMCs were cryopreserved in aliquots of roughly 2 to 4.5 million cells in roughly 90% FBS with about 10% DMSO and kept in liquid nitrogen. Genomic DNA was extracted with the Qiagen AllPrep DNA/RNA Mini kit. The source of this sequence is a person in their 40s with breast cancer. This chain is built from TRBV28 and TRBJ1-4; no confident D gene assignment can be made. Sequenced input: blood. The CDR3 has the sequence CASSLRLGSEKLFF. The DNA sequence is TGTGCCAGCAGTCTCCGACTGGGGAGTGAAAAACTGTTTTTT.